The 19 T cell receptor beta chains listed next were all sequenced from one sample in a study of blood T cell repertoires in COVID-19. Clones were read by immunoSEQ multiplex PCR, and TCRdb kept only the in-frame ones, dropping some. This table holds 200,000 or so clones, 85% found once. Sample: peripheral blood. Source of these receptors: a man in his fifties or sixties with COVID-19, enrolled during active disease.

CDR3 loop: CASVDRGVFYGYTF. The DNA for the CDR3 is TGTGCCAGCGTTGACAGGGGGGTTTTCTATGGCTACACCTTC. This sequence joins TRBV6-6 and TRBJ1-2; 9 nucleotides align to TRBD1. The ends lost 8 bases at V and 4 bases at J; junction bases unmatched: 8. Germline V lookup: CDR1 MNHNY, CDR2 SVGAGI (reference sequence). The CDR3 sequence is 14 residues long.

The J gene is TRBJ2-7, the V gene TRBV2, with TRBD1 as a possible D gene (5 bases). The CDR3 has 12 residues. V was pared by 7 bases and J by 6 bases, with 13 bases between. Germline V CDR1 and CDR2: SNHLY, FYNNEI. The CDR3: CASNAGLGEQYF. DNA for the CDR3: TGTGCCAGCAATGCAGGGCTTGGCGAGCAGTACTTC.

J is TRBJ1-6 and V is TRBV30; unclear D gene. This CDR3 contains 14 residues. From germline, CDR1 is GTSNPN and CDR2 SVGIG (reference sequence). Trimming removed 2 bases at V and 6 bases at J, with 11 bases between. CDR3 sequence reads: CAWSLFGGNSPLHF. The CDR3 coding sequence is TGTGCCTGGAGTCTCTTTGGAGGTAATTCACCCCTCCACTTT.

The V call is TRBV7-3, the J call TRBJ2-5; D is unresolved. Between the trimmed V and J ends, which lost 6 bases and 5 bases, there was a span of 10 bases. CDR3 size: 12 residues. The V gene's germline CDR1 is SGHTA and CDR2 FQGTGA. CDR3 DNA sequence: TGTGCCAGCAGTCCTGATAGCGAGACCCAGTACTTC. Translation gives CASSPDSETQYF.

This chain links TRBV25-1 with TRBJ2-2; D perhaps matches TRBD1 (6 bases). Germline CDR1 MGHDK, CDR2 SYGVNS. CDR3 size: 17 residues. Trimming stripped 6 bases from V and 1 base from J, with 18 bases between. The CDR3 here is CASSARGTEKNTGELFF. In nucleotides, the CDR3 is TGTGCCAGCAGCGCCAGGGGAACAGAAAAGAACACCGGGGAGCTGTTTTTT.

The CDR3 sequence is CASSRGRGNEQFF. In DNA, the CDR3 is TGTGCCAGCAGTCGAGGAAGGGGCAATGAGCAGTTCTTC. The V and J genes are TRBV2 and TRBJ2-1; TRBD1 is a possible D gene (5 bases). The length of the CDR3 is 13 residues. Germline V gene sequence: CDR1 SNHLY, CDR2 FYNNEI. V was shortened by 5 bases and J by 6 bases, with 11 bases between the two germline ends.

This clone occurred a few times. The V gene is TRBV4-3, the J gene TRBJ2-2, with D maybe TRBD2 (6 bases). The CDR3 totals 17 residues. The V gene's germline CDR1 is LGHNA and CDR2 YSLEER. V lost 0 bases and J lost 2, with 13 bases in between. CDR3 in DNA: TGCGCCAGCAGCCAAGAGGGGGGTCGGGTTAACACCGGGGAGCTGTTTTTT. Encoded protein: CASSQEGGRVNTGELFF.

The CDR3 sequence: CASSQPAGGPVNTGELFF. For the CDR3, the DNA is TGTGCCAGCAGCCAGCCAGCGGGAGGGCCGGTGAACACCGGGGAGCTGTTTTTT. The chain uses TRBV7-9 and TRBJ2-2; 10 bases map to TRBD2. V was pared by 5 bases and J by 1 base, with 10 bases of the junction left unmatched. Germline-derived CDR1 and CDR2 are SEHNR and FQNEAQ (reference sequence). CDR3 length: 18 amino acids. Variable domain in full (rest from reference TRBV7-9 and TRBJ2-2): DTGVSQNPRHKITKRGQNVTFRCDPISEHNRLYWYRQTLGQGPEFLTYFQNEAQLEKSRLLSDRFSAERPKGSFSTLEIQRTEQGDSAMYLCASSQPAGGPVNTGELFFGEGSRLTVL.

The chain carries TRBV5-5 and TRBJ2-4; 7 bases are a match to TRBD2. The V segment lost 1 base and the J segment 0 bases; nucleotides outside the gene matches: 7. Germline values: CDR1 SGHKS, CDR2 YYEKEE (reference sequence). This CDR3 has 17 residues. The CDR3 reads CASSLIASGLAKNIQYF. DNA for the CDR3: TGTGCCAGCAGCTTGATCGCTAGCGGTCTAGCCAAAAACATTCAGTACTTC.

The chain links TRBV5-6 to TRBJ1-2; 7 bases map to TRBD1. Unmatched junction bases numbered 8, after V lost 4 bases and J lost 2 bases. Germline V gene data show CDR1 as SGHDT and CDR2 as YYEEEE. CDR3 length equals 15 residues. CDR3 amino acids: CASSGGQRDNYGYTF. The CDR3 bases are TGTGCCAGCAGCGGGGGACAGAGAGACAACTATGGCTACACCTTC.

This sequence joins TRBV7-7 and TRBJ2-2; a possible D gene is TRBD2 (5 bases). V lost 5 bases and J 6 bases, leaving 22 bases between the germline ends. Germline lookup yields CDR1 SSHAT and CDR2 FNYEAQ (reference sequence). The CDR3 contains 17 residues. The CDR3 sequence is CASSPSSSGFTPGELFF. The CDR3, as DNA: TGTGCCAGCAGCCCATCATCGTCGGGATTCACCCCCGGGGAGCTGTTTTTT.

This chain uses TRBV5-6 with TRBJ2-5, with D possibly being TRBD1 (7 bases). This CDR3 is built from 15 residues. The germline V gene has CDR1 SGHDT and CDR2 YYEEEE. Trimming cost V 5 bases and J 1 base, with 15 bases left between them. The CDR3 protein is CASRRDSGIQETQYF. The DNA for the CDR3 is TGTGCCAGCAGGCGGGACAGTGGCATCCAAGAGACCCAGTACTTC. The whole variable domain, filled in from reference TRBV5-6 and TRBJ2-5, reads DAGVTQSPTHLIKTRGQQVTLRCSPKSGHDTVSWYQQALGQGPQFIFQYYEEEERQRGNFPDRFSGHQFPNYSSELNVNALLLGDSALYLCASRRDSGIQETQYFGPGTRLLVL.

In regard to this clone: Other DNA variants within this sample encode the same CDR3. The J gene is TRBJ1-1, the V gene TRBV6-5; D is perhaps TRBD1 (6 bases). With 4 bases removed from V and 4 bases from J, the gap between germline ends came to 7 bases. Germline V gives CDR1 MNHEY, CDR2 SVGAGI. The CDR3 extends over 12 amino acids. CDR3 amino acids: CASSSQGTEAFF. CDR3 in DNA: TGTGCCAGCAGTTCACAGGGCACTGAAGCTTTCTTT.

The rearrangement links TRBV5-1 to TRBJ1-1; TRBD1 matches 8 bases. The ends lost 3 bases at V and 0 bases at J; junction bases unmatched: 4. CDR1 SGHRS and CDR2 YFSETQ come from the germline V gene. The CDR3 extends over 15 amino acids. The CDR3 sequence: CASSYRQGMNTEAFF. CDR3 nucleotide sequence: TGCGCCAGCAGCTATAGACAGGGGATGAACACTGAAGCTTTCTTT.

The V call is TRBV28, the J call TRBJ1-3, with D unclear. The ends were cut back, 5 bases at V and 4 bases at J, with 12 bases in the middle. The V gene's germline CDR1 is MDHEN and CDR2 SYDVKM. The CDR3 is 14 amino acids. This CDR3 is CASSLAGNGNTIYF. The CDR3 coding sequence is TGTGCCAGCAGTCTTGCGGGTAACGGAAACACCATATATTTT.

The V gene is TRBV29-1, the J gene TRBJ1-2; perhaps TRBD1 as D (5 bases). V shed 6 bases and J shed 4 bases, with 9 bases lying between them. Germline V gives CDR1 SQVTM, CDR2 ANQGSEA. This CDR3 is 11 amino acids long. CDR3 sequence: CSVFTGYGYTF. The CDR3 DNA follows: TGCAGCGTGTTCACAGGCTATGGCTACACCTTC.

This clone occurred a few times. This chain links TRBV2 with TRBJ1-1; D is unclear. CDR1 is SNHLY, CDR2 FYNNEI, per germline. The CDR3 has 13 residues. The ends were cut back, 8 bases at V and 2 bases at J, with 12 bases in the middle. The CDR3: CASSRDSNTEAFF. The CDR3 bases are TGTGCCAGCTCCCGGGATAGCAACACTGAAGCTTTCTTT. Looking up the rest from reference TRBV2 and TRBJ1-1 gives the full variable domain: EPEVTQTPSHQVTQMGQEVILRCVPISNHLYFYWYRQILGQKVEFLVSFYNNEISEKSEIFDDQFSVERPDGSNFTLKIRSTKLEDSAMYFCASSRDSNTEAFFGQGTRLTVV.

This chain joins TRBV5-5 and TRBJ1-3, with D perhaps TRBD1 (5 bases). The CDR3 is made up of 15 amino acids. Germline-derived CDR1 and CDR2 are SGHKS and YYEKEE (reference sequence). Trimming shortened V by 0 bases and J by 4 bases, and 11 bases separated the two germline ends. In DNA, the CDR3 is TGTGCCAGCAGCTTGGCGGTGGGGCGCGGAAACACCATATATTTT. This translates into CASSLAVGRGNTIYF.

CDR3 bases: TGTGCCAGCAGTGGGGAGGGTCGCGGTACTGAAGCTTTCTTT. Amino acid sequence: CASSGEGRGTEAFF. V is TRBV2 and J is TRBJ1-1; D is ambiguous. V lost 4 bases and J 5 bases, leaving 14 bases between the germline ends. There are 14 residues in the CDR3. Germline CDR1 and CDR2: SNHLY and FYNNEI.